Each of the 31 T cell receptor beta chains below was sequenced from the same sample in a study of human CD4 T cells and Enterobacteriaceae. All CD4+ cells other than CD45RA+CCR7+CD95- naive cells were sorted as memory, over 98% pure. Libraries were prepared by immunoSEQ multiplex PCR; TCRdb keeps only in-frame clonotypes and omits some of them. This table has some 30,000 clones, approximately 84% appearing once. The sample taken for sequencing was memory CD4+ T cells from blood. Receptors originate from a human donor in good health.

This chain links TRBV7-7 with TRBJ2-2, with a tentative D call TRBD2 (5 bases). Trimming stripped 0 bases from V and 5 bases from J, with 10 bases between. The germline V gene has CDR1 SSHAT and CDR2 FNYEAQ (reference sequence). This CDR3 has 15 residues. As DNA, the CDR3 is TGTGCCAGCAGCTTAGCGGGAGTCGAGACCGGGGAGCTGTTTTTT. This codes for CASSLAGVETGELFF. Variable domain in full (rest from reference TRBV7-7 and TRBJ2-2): GAGVSQSPRYKVTKRGQDVTLRCDPISSHATLYWYQQALGQGPEFLTYFNYEAQPDKSGLPSDRFSAERPEGSISTLTIQRTEQRDSAMYRCASSLAGVETGELFFGEGSRLTVL.

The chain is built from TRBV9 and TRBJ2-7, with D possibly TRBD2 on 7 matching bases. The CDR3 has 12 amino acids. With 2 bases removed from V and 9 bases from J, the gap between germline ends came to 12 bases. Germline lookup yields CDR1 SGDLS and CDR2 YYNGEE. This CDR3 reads CASSVIGGRQYF. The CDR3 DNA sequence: TGTGCCAGCAGCGTCATCGGGGGGCGGCAGTACTTC.

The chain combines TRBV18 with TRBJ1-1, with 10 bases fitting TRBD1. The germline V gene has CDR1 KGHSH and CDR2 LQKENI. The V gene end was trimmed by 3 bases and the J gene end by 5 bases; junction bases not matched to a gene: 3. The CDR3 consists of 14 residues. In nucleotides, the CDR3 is TGTGCCAGCTCACCGACAGGGGGCGCGACTGAAGCTTTCTTT. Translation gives CASSPTGGATEAFF.

CDR3 in amino acids: CASSFYSGTSDTQYF. Here the CDR3 DNA reads TGTGCCAGCAGCTTTTACTCTGGGACTTCAGATACGCAGTATTTT. The chain links TRBV7-2 to TRBJ2-3; TRBD2 might be the D (6 bases). Per the germline V gene, CDR1 is SGHTA and CDR2 is FQGNSA. The CDR3 sequence is 15 residues long. The V end lost 3 bases, the J end lost 4 bases, and 14 bases lay between the germline ends.

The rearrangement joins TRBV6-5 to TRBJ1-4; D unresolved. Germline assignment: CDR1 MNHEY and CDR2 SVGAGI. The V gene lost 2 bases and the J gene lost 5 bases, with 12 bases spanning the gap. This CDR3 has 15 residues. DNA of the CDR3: TGTGCCAGCAGTTACGAAAGGACGGGGAATGAAAAACTGTTTTTT. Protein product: CASSYERTGNEKLFF.

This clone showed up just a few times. The CDR3 DNA reads TGTGCCAGCAGCTGGGGACAGGGGGCGGGAAATGAGCAGTTCTTC. Translated: CASSWGQGAGNEQFF. This chain joins TRBV7-9 and TRBJ2-1; TRBD1 matches at 12 bases. The germline CDR1 and CDR2 sequences are SEHNR and FQNEAQ (reference sequence). The V segment lost 4 bases and the J segment 7 bases; nucleotides outside the gene matches: 5. This CDR3 is 15 amino acids long.

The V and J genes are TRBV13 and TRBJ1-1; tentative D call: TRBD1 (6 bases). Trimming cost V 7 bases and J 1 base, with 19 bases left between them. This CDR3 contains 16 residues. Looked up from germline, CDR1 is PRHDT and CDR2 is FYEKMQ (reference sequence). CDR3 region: CASTLQGQSGNTEAFF. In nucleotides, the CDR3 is TGTGCCAGCACGTTGCAGGGGCAATCCGGGAACACTGAAGCTTTCTTT.

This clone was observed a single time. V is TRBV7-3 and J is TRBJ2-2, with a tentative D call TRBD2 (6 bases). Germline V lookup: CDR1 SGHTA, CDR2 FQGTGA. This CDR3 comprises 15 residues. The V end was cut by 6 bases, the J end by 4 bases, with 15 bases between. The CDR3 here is CASSRGGPGTGELFF. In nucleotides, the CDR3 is TGTGCCAGCAGTCGCGGAGGGCCGGGCACCGGGGAGCTGTTTTTT.

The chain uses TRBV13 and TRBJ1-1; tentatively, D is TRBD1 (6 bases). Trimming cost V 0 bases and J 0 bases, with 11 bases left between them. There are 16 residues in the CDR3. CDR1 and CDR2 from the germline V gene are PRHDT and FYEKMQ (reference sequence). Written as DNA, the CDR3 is TGTGCCAGCAGCTTAGGCGGCAGGGGAATGAACACTGAAGCTTTCTTT. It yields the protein CASSLGGRGMNTEAFF. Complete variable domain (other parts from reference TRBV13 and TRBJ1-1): AAGVIQSPRHLIKEKRETATLKCYPIPRHDTVYWYQQGPGQDPQFLISFYEKMQSDKGSIPDRFSAQQFSDYHSELNMSSLELGDSALYFCASSLGGRGMNTEAFFGQGTRLTVV.

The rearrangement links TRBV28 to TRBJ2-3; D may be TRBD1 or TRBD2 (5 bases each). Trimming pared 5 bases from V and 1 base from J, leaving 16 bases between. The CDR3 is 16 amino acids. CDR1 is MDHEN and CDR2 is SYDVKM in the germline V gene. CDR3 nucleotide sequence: TGTGCCAGCAGTCACGGGACCCGGGGAGGCACAGATACGCAGTATTTT. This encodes CASSHGTRGGTDTQYF.

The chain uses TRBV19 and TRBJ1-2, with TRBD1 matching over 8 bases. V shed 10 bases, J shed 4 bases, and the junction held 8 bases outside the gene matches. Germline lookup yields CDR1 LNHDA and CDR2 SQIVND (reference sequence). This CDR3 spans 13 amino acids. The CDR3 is CATSRDRFYGYTF. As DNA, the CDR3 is TGTGCCACTTCACGGGACAGGTTCTATGGCTACACCTTC.

The CDR3 is CATENGLRNYGYTF. The DNA of the CDR3 is TGTGCCACCGAAAACGGACTAAGGAACTATGGCTACACCTTC. The rearrangement links TRBV6-6 to TRBJ1-2; D unresolved. The CDR3 is 14 amino acids. Per germline, CDR1 MNHNY and CDR2 SVGAGI (reference sequence). Trimming took off 10 bases at V and 2 bases at J, with 17 bases between the two ends.

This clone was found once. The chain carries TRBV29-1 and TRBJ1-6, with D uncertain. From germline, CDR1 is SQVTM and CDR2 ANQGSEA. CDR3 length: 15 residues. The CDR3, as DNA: TGCATCGGTGGGCGGGTCGTCTCCTATAATTCACCCCTCCACTTT. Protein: CIGGRVVSYNSPLHF.

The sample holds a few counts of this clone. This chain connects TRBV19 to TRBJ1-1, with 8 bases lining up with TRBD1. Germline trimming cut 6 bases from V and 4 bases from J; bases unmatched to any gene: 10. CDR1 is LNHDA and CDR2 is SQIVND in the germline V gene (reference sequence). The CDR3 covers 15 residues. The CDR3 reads CASRKGTGTSTEAFF. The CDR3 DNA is TGTGCCAGTAGAAAGGGGACAGGAACTTCCACTGAAGCTTTCTTT.

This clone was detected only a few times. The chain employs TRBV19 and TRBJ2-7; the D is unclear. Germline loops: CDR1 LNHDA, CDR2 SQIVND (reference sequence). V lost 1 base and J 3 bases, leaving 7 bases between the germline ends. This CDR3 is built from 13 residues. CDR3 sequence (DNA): TGTGCCAGTAGTATAGTCGGCTTCTACGAGCAGTACTTC. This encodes CASSIVGFYEQYF.

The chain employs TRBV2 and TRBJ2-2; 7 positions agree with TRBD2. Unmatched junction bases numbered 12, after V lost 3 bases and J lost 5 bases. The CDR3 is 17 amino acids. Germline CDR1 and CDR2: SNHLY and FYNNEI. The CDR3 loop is CASSDRWLAAKTGELFF. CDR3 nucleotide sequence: TGTGCCAGCAGTGATCGGTGGCTAGCGGCAAAGACCGGGGAGCTGTTTTTT.

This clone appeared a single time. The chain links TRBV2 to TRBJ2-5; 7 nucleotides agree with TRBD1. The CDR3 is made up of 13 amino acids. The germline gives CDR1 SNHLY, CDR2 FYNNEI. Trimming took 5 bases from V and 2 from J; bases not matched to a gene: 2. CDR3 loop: CASSPTGQETQYF. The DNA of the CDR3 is TGTGCCAGCAGTCCGACAGGGCAAGAGACCCAGTACTTC.

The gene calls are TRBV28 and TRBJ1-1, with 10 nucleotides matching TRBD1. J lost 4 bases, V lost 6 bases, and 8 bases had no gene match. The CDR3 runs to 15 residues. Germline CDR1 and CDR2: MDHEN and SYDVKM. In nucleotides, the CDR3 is TGTGCCAGCAGACCCGGGACAGGGGCTTTCACTGAAGCTTTCTTT. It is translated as CASRPGTGAFTEAFF.

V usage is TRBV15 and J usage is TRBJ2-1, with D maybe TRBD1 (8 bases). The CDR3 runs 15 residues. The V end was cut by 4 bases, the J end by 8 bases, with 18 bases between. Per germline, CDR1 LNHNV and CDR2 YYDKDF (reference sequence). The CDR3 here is CATSTSRQGRDEQFF. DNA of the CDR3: TGTGCCACCAGCACCTCCCGACAGGGGAGGGATGAGCAGTTCTTC.

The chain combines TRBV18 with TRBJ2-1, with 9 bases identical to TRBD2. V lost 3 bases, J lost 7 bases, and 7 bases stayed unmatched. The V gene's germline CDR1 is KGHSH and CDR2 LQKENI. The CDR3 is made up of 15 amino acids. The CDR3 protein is CASSPTSGWTNEQFF. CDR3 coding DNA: TGTGCCAGCTCACCTACTAGCGGGTGGACGAATGAGCAGTTCTTC.

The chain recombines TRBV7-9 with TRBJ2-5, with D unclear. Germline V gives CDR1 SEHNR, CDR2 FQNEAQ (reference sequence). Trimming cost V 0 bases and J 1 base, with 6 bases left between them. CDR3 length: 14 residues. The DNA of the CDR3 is TGTGCCAGCAGCTTAGCCGTCAGCCAAGAGACCCAGTACTTC. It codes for CASSLAVSQETQYF.

In nucleotides, the CDR3 is TGTGCCAGCAGCTTGGGGGGCGCTGGGGCCAACGTCCTGACTTTC. Translating gives CASSLGGAGANVLTF. V is TRBV5-4 and J is TRBJ2-6, with D possibly matching TRBD1 (5 bases). Trimming removed 0 bases from V and 2 bases from J, with 6 bases in between. This CDR3 region has 15 residues. In germline, CDR1 is SGHNT, CDR2 YYREEE (reference sequence).

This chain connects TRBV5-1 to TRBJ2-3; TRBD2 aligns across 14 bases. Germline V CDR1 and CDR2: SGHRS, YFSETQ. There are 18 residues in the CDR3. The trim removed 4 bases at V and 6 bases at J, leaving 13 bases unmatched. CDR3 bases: TGCGCCAGCAGCCCCCCGTCCGGGACTAGCGGGAGTGGGGATACGCAGTATTTT. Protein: CASSPPSGTSGSGDTQYF.

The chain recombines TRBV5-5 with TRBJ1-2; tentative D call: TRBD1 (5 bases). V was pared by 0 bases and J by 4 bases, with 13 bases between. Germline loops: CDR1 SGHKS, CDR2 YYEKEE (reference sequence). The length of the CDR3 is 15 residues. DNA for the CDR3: TGTGCCAGCAGCTTGGAGGGGACTAGGGCCTATGGCTACACCTTC. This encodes CASSLEGTRAYGYTF.

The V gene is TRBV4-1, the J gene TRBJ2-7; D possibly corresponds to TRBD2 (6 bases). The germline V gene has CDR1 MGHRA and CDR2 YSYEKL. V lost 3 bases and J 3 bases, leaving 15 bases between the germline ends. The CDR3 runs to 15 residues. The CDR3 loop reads CASSQELADYYEQYF. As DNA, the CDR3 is TGCGCCAGCAGCCAGGAATTAGCGGACTACTACGAGCAGTACTTC.

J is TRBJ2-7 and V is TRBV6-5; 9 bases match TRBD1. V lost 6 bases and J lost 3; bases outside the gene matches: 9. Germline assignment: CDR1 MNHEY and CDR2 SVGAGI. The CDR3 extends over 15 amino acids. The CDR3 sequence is CASSQDRGINYEQYF. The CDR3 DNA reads TGTGCCAGCAGCCAGGACAGGGGTATAAACTACGAGCAGTACTTC.

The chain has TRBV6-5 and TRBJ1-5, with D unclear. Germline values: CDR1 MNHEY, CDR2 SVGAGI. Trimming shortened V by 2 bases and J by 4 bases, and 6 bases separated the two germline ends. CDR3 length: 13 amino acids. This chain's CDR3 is CASSYLRNQPQHF. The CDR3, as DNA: TGTGCCAGCAGTTACCTTCGAAATCAGCCCCAGCATTTT.

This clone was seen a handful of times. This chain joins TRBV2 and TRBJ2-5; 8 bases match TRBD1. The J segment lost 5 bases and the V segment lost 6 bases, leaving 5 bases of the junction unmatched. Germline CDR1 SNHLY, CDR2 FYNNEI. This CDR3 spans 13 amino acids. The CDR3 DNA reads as TGTGCCAGCAGGGAGACAGGGGCTGAGACCCAGTACTTC. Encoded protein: CASRETGAETQYF.

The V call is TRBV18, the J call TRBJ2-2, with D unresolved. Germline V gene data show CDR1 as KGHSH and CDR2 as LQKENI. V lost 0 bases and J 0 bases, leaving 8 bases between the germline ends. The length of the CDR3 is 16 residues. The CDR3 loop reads CASSPPNRANTGELFF. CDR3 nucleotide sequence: TGTGCCAGCTCACCACCTAATAGGGCGAACACCGGGGAGCTGTTTTTT.

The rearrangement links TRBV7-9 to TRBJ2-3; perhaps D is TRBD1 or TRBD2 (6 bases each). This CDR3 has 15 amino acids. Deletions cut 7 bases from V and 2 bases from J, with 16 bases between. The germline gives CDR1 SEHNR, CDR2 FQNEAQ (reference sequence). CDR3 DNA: TGTGCCAGCACTTTAGGGGGGCGGGTCACAGATACGCAGTATTTT. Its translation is CASTLGGRVTDTQYF.

The CDR3 nucleotides are TGTGCCAGCAGCTTAGAATCTTACAATCAGCCCCAGCATTTT. It codes for CASSLESYNQPQHF. The rearrangement joins TRBV7-9 to TRBJ1-5; D remains unclear. Germline CDR1 and CDR2: SEHNR and FQNEAQ (reference sequence). The CDR3 length is 14 residues. The V end lost 1 base, the J end lost 3 bases, and 7 bases lay between the germline ends.